This T cell receptor beta chain derives from a study of blood T cell repertoires in COVID-19. At the level of the study: The origin of the acute and convalescent COVID-19 samples was the United States, Italy and Spain. The cDNA or gDNA used as material had been derived from T cells, B-cell-depleted T cells, or PBMCs.

The CDR3 totals 15 residues. Deletions cut 3 bases from V and 5 bases from J, with 14 bases between. Germline lookup yields CDR1 LGHNA and CDR2 YNFKEQ. Method: immunoSEQ multiplex PCR; TCRdb's copy keeps in-frame clones and lacks some. This table holds approximately 170,000 clones, around nine tenths found once. Input material: peripheral blood. This clonotype originated in a man in his sixties with active or convalescent COVID-19. The V call is TRBV4-2, the J call TRBJ2-1; a possible D gene is TRBD2 (5 bases). The CDR3 loop reads CASSQATRANNEQFF. Written as DNA, the CDR3 is TGTGCCAGCAGCCAGGCCACTAGAGCCAACAATGAGCAGTTCTTC.